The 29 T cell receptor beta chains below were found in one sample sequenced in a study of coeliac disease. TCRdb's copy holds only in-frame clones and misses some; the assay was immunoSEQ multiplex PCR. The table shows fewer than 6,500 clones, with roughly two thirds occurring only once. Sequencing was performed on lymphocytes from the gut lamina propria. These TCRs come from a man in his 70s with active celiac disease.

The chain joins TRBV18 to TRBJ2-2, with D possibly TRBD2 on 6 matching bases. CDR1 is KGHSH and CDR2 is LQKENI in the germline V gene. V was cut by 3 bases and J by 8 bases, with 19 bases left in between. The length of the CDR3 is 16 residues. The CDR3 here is CASSPGRISGSGELFF. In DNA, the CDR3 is TGTGCCAGCTCACCGGGGAGGATTAGCGGATCGGGGGAGCTGTTTTTT.

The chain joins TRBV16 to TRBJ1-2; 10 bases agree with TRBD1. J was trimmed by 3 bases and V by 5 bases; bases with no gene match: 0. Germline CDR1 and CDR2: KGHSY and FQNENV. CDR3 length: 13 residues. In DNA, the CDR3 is TGTGCCAGCAGCGGACAGGGGGACTATGGCTACACCTTC. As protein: CASSGQGDYGYTF.

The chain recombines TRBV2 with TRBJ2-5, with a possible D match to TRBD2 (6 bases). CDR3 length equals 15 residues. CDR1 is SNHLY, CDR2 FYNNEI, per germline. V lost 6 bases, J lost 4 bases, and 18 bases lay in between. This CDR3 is CASRPYRRDAETQYF. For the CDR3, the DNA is TGTGCCAGCAGGCCATATCGGAGGGACGCAGAGACCCAGTACTTC. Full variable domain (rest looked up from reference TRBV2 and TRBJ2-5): EPEVTQTPSHQVTQMGQEVILRCVPISNHLYFYWYRQILGQKVEFLVSFYNNEISEKSEIFDDQFSVERPDGSNFTLKIRSTKLEDSAMYFCASRPYRRDAETQYFGPGTRLLVL.

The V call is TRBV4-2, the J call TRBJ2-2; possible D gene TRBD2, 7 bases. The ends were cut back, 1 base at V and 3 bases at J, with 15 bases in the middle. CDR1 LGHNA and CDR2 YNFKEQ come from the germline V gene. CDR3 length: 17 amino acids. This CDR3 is CASSQVGGGLDTGELFF. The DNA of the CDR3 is TGTGCCAGCAGCCAAGTAGGGGGGGGGCTCGACACCGGGGAGCTGTTTTTT.

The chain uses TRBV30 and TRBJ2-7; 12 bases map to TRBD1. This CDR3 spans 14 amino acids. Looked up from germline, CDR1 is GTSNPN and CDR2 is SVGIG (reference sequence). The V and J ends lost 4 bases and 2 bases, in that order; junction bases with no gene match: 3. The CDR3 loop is CAWKGQGATYEQYF. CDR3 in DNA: TGTGCCTGGAAGGGACAGGGGGCGACCTACGAGCAGTACTTC. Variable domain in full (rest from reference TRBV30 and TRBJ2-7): SQTIHQWPATLVQPVGSPLSLECTVEGTSNPNLYWYRQAAGRGLQLLFYSVGIGQISSEVPQNLSASRPQDRQFILSSKKLLLSDSGFYLCAWKGQGATYEQYFGPGTRLTVT.

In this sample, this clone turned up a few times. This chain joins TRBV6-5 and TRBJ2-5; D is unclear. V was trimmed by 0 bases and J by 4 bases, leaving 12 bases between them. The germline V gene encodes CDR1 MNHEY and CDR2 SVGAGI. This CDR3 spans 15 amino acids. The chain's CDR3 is CASSYSPRLGETQYF. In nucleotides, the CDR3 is TGTGCCAGCAGTTACTCGCCTAGGCTGGGAGAGACCCAGTACTTC.

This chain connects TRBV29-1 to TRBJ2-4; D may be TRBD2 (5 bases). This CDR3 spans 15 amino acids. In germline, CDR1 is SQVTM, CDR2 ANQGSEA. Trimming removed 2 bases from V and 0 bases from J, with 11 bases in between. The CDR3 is CSVELAGLAKNIQYF. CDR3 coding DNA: TGCAGCGTTGAATTGGCGGGCCTAGCCAAAAACATTCAGTACTTC.

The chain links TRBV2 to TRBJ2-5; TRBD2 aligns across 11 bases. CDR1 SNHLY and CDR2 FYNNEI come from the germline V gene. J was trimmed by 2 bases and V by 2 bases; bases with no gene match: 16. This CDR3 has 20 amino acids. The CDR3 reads CASSERGKTSGRILQETQYF. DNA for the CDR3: TGTGCCAGCAGTGAAAGGGGAAAAACTAGCGGGAGAATTTTACAAGAGACCCAGTACTTC.

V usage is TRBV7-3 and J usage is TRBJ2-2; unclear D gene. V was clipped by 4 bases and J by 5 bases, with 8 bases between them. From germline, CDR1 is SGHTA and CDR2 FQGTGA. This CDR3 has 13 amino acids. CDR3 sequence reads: CASSSPRTGELFF. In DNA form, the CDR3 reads TGTGCCAGCAGCTCACCGAGGACCGGGGAGCTGTTTTTT.

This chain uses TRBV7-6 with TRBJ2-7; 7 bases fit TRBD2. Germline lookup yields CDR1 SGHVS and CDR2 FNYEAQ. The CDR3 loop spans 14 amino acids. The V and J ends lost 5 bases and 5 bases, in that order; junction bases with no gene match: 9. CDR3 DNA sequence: TGTGCCAGCAGCCCAGCGGGAAGTGGGGACGAGCAGTACTTC. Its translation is CASSPAGSGDEQYF.

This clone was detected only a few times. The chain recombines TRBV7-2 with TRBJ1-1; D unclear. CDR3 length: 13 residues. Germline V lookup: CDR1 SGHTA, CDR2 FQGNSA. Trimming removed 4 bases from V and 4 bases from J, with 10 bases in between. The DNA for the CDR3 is TGTGCCAGCAGCTACGCCCGGGGCACTGAAGCTTTCTTT. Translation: CASSYARGTEAFF.

The CDR3, as DNA: TGTGCCAGCAGACCCGACAGGGCTAGCGAGCAGTACTTC. Its translation is CASRPDRASEQYF. The chain links TRBV6-6 to TRBJ2-7, with 7 bases aligning to TRBD1. Per germline, CDR1 MNHNY and CDR2 SVGAGI (reference sequence). J gave up 6 bases and V 6 bases, and 8 bases lay outside the gene matches. The CDR3 sequence is 13 residues long.

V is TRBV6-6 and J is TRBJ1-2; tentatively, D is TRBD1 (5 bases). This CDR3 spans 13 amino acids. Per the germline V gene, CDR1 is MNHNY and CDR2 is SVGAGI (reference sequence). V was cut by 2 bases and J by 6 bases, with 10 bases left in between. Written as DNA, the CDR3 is TGTGCCAGCAGTTACCCCCGGGGGGATGGCTACACCTTC. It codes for CASSYPRGDGYTF.

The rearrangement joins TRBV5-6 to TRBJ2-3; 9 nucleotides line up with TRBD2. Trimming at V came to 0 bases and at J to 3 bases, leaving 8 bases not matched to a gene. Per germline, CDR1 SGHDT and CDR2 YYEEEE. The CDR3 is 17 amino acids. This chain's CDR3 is CASSLAFAGGRTDTQYF. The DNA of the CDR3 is TGTGCCAGCAGCTTGGCCTTCGCGGGAGGGCGGACAGATACGCAGTATTTT.

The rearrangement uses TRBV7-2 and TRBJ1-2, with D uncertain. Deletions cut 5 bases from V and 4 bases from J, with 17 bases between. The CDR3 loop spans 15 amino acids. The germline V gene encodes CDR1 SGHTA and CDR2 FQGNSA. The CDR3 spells CASSPDHGYTYGYTF. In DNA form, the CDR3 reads TGTGCCAGCAGCCCAGACCACGGGTATACCTATGGCTACACCTTC.

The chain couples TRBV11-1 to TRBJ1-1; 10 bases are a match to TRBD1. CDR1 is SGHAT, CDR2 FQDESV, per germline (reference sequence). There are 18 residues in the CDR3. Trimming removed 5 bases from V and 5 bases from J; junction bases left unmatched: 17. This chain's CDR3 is CASSLSPGQGLGGTEAFF. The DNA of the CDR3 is TGTGCCAGCAGCCTTTCTCCGGGACAGGGGCTCGGTGGGACTGAAGCTTTCTTT. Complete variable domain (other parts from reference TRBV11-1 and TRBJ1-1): EAEVAQSPRYKITEKSQAVAFWCDPISGHATLYWYRQILGQGPELLVQFQDESVVDDSQLPKDRFSAERLKGVDSTLKIQPAELGDSAMYLCASSLSPGQGLGGTEAFFGQGTRLTVV.

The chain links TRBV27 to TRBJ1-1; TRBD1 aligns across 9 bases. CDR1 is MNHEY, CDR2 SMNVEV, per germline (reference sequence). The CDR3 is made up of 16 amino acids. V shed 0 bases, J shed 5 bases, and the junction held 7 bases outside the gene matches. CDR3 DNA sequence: TGTGCCAGCAGTTTATCGCCAAACAGGGGGCTTACTGAAGCTTTCTTT. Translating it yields CASSLSPNRGLTEAFF.

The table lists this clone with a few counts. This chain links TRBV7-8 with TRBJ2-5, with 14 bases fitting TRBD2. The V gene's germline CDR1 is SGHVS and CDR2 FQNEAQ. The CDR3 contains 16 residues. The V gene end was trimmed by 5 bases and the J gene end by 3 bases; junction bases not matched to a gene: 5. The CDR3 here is CASSTLTSGREETQYF. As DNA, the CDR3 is TGTGCCAGCAGCACCTTGACTAGCGGGAGGGAAGAGACCCAGTACTTC.

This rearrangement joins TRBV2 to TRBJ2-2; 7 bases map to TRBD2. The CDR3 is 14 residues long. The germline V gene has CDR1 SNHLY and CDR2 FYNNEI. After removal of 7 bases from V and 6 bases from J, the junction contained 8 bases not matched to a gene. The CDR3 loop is CASTRTSEAGELFF. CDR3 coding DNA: TGTGCCAGCACTAGAACTAGCGAGGCCGGGGAGCTGTTTTTT.

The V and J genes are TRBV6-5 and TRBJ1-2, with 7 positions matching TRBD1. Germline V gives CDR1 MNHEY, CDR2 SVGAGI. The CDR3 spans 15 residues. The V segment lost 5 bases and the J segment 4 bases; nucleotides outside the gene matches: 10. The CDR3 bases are TGTGCCAGCAGTCCCAACAGGGGTCGGGGCTATGGCTACACCTTC. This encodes CASSPNRGRGYGYTF.

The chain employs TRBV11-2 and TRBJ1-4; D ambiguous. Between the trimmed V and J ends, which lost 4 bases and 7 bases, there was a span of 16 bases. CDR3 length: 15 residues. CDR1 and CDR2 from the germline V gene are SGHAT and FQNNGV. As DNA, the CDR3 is TGTGCCAGCAGCTCCCAGGAAAGTGGGCGTGAAAAACTGTTTTTT. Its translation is CASSSQESGREKLFF.

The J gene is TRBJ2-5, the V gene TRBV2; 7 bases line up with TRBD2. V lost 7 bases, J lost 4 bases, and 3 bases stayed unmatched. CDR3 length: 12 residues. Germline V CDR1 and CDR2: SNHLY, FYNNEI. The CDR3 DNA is TGTGCCAGCATGGGGGGGGGAGAGACCCAGTACTTC. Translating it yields CASMGGGETQYF.

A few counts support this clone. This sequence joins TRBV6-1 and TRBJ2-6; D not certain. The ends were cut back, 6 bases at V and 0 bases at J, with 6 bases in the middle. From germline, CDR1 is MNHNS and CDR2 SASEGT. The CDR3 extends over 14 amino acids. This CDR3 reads CASSPGSGANVLTF. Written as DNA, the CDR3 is TGTGCCAGCAGCCCCGGCTCTGGGGCCAACGTCCTGACTTTC.

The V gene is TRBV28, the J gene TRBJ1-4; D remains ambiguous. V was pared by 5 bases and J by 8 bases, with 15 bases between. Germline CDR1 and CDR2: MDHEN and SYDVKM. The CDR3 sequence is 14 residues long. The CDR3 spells CASSPLGFGEKLFF. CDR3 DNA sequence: TGTGCCAGCAGTCCCTTGGGCTTCGGAGAAAAACTGTTTTTT.

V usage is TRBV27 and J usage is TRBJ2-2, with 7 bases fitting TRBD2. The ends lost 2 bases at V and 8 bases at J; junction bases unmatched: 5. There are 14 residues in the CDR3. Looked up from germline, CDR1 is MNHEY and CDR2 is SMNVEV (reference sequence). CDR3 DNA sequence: TGTGCCAGCAGTTTAGGACTAGTCGGGGGGGAGCTGTTTTTT. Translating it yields CASSLGLVGGELFF.

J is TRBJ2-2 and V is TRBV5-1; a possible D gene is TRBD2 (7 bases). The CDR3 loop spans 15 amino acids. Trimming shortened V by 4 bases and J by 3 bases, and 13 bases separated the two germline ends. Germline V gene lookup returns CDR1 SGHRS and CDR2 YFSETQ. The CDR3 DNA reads TGCGCCAGCAGCCGGGGGGCGGCTGACACCGGGGAGCTGTTTTTT. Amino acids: CASSRGAADTGELFF.

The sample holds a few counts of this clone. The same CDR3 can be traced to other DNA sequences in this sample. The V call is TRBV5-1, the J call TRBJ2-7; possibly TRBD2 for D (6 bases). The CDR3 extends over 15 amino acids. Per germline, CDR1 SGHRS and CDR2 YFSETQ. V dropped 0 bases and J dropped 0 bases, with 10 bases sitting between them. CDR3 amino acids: CASSLVPGDSYEQYF. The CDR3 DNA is TGCGCCAGCAGCTTGGTCCCGGGGGACTCCTACGAGCAGTACTTC. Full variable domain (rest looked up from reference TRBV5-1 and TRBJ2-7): KAGVTQTPRYLIKTRGQQVTLSCSPISGHRSVSWYQQTPGQGLQFLFEYFSETQRNKGNFPGRFSGRQFSNSRSEMNVSTLELGDSALYLCASSLVPGDSYEQYFGPGTRLTVT.

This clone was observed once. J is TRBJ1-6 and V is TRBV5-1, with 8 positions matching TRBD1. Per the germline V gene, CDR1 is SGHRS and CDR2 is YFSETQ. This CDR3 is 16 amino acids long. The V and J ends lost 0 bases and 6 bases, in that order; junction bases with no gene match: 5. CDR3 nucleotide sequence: TGCGCCAGCAGCTTGGGCAGGGGGCTTAGTAATTCACCCCTCCACTTT. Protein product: CASSLGRGLSNSPLHF.

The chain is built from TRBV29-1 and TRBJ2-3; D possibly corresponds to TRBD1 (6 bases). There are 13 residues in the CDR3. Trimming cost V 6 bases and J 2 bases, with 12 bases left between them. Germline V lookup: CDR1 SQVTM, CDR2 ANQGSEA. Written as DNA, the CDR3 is TGCAGCGTGGGGACACAAATCACAGATACGCAGTATTTT. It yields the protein CSVGTQITDTQYF.